The sample holds many counts of the clone carrying this T cell receptor (beta chain). Its antigen is not identified. Individual cDNA molecules received unique molecular identifiers during library preparation. TCRdb re-called the 5' RACE reads through MiXCR, storing one row per CDR3 protein. The data hold 80,000 to 100,000 distinct CDR3 sequences, with 9.5% to 11% observed a single time. This sample stems from a study of early T cells in non-severe SARS-CoV-2 infection. Study at large: Whole-blood bulk RNA, unsorted, was sequenced, and chains were unpaired. Findings of the study overall: The study's VDJdb matching favored anti-spike CD8 responses and missed private and CD4 specificities.

CDR1 and CDR2 from the germline V gene are ENHRY and SYGVKD. The V gene lost 3 bases and the J gene lost 4 bases, with 0 bases spanning the gap. The CDR3 loop spans 11 amino acids. The V gene is TRBV10-3, the J gene TRBJ2-2; the D is unclear. This clonotype was obtained from an adult who was a healthcare worker with PCR-confirmed SARS-CoV-2 infection or an uninfected control (not recorded which). The specimen was whole blood, collected at baseline. CDR3 amino acids: CAISDTGELFF. The CDR3 DNA follows: TGTGCCATCAGTGACACCGGGGAGCTGTTTTTT.